The next 16 T cell receptor beta chains were all read from a single sample in a study of T cell responses to AZD1222 COVID-19 vaccine. TCRdb's copy holds only in-frame clones and misses some; the assay was immunoSEQ multiplex PCR. The sample has under 200,000 clones; 75% to 95% are singletons. The specimen was peripheral blood, collected on day 0 of AZD1222 vaccination. The receptors shown here come from an adult in good health.

V gene TRBV13 combines with J gene TRBJ2-3; D ambiguous. V dropped 1 base and J dropped 4 bases, with 6 bases sitting between them. The CDR3 is made up of 13 amino acids. Germline values: CDR1 PRHDT, CDR2 FYEKMQ (reference sequence). This chain's CDR3 is CASSLAAPDTQYF. The CDR3 DNA follows: TGTGCCAGCAGCTTAGCAGCGCCAGATACGCAGTATTTT. Looking up the rest from reference TRBV13 and TRBJ2-3 gives the full variable domain: AAGVIQSPRHLIKEKRETATLKCYPIPRHDTVYWYQQGPGQDPQFLISFYEKMQSDKGSIPDRFSAQQFSDYHSELNMSSLELGDSALYFCASSLAAPDTQYFGPGTRLTVL.

The chain has TRBV15 and TRBJ2-7; D is unresolved. Germline-derived CDR1 and CDR2 are LNHNV and YYDKDF (reference sequence). Trimming removed 6 bases from V and 2 bases from J, with 17 bases in between. The CDR3 consists of 15 residues. DNA of the CDR3: TGTGCCACCAGACCAACCGGCACAGAACCCTACGAGCAGTACTTC. Translating gives CATRPTGTEPYEQYF.

This chain joins TRBV5-1 and TRBJ2-2; D perhaps matches TRBD1 (5 bases). Trimming stripped 4 bases from V and 0 bases from J, with 13 bases between. The CDR3 covers 16 residues. The germline V gene encodes CDR1 SGHRS and CDR2 YFSETQ. The CDR3 DNA follows: TGCGCCAGCAGCAGTGCCATACAGGCGAACACCGGGGAGCTGTTTTTT. Protein: CASSSAIQANTGELFF.

This chain uses TRBV6-2 or TRBV6-3 with TRBJ2-1; the match to TRBD2 covers 9 bases. CDR3 length: 15 residues. V shed 0 bases, J shed 7 bases, and the junction held 4 bases outside the gene matches. Germline-derived CDR1 and CDR2 are MNHEY and SVGEGT. CDR3 in DNA: TGTGCCAGCAGTTACTCGATAGCGGGGGAGAATGAGCAGTTCTTC. Translation: CASSYSIAGENEQFF.

The genes are TRBV19 and TRBJ1-1, with 9 bases lining up with TRBD1. V was pared by 7 bases and J by 4 bases, with 7 bases of the junction left unmatched. Germline V gene lookup returns CDR1 LNHDA and CDR2 SQIVND (reference sequence). The CDR3 contains 14 residues. The CDR3 DNA follows: TGTGCCAGTATCAGACAGGGGGTAGGCACTGAAGCTTTCTTT. Its translation: CASIRQGVGTEAFF.

This CDR3 reads CASSERRGMDGYTF. Here the CDR3 DNA reads TGTGCCAGCAGTGAACGCAGGGGAATGGATGGCTACACCTTC. This chain uses TRBV6-1 with TRBJ1-2; D might be TRBD1 (6 bases). V shed 2 bases and J shed 6 bases, with 13 bases lying between them. Germline V gene lookup returns CDR1 MNHNS and CDR2 SASEGT. This CDR3 is 14 amino acids long.

This chain connects TRBV28 to TRBJ1-1; D unclear. The germline CDR1 and CDR2 sequences are MDHEN and SYDVKM. V was trimmed by 6 bases and J by 2 bases, leaving 7 bases between them. There are 12 residues in the CDR3. The CDR3 DNA follows: TGTGCCAGCAGCGCCCTAAACACTGAAGCTTTCTTT. Translation: CASSALNTEAFF.

The chain links TRBV5-6 to TRBJ2-1; D unclear. Germline V gene sequence: CDR1 SGHDT, CDR2 YYEEEE. V shed 2 bases and J shed 3 bases, with 6 bases lying between them. The CDR3 covers 13 residues. The CDR3 reads CASSLTYYNEQFF. The CDR3 nucleotides are TGTGCCAGCAGCTTAACATACTACAATGAGCAGTTCTTC.

The chain couples TRBV5-5 to TRBJ2-5; D call uncertain. CDR3 length: 15 amino acids. Trimming shortened V by 4 bases and J by 2 bases, and 15 bases separated the two germline ends. Germline V gene data show CDR1 as SGHKS and CDR2 as YYEKEE (reference sequence). CDR3 amino acids: CASSSLKSIQETQYF. The DNA of the CDR3 is TGTGCCAGCAGCAGTTTGAAGTCCATACAAGAGACCCAGTACTTC.

Only one count was recorded for this clone. J is TRBJ1-3 and V is TRBV2; D might be TRBD1 (5 bases). Germline V CDR1 and CDR2: SNHLY, FYNNEI. This CDR3 is built from 14 residues. Trimming cost V 5 bases and J 4 bases, with 12 bases left between them. CDR3 nucleotides: TGTGCCAGCAGTCAGCAGGGAGACGGAAACACCATATATTTT. This translates into CASSQQGDGNTIYF.

On this clone: The junction shows a germline mismatch at one end, possibly a read error. This chain connects TRBV11-2 to TRBJ2-3; 9 nucleotides align to TRBD2. This CDR3 contains 14 residues. CDR1 and CDR2 from the germline V gene are SGHAT and FQNNGV. As DNA, the CDR3 is TGTGCCAGCACCTTAGCGGGGGCGACAGATACGCAGTATTTT. It encodes CASTLAGATDTQYF.

J is TRBJ1-2 and V is TRBV28, with D possibly matching TRBD1 (6 bases). The CDR3 is 15 residues long. V lost 2 bases and J lost 2, with 12 bases in between. Germline values: CDR1 MDHEN, CDR2 SYDVKM. CDR3 bases: TGTGCCAGCAGTTTAGCGAGGGGGAGAAACTATGGCTACACCTTC. It encodes CASSLARGRNYGYTF.

The chain combines TRBV30 with TRBJ1-2; tentative D call: TRBD1 (6 bases). The CDR3 sequence is 13 residues long. Germline assignment: CDR1 GTSNPN and CDR2 SVGIG (reference sequence). The V end was cut by 5 bases, the J end by 8 bases, with 18 bases between. CDR3 residues: CAWDLKQGAGYTF. Written as DNA, the CDR3 is TGTGCCTGGGATCTTAAACAGGGCGCCGGCTACACCTTC.

The CDR3 DNA is TGTACGACCGGGGACAGGAAAGGAAATGAGCAGTTCTTC. This gives the protein CTTGDRKGNEQFF. V is TRBV28 and J is TRBJ2-1; 8 bases are a match to TRBD1. This CDR3 contains 13 residues. CDR1 is MDHEN, CDR2 SYDVKM, per germline.

The chain combines TRBV9 with TRBJ1-2; D possibly corresponds to TRBD1 (6 bases). The V gene lost 3 bases and the J gene lost 7 bases, with 13 bases spanning the gap. This CDR3 spans 13 amino acids. Per the germline V gene, CDR1 is SGDLS and CDR2 is YYNGEE. In DNA form, the CDR3 reads TGTGCCAGCAGCGCCCACAGGGACTCTGGCTACACCTTC. Protein product: CASSAHRDSGYTF.

The rearrangement joins TRBV7-2 to TRBJ1-1; D gene unclear. This CDR3 has 14 amino acids. In germline, CDR1 is SGHTA, CDR2 FQGNSA. V was trimmed by 2 bases and J by 0 bases, leaving 7 bases between them. The CDR3 sequence is CASSLLMVNTEAFF. In DNA form, the CDR3 reads TGTGCCAGCAGCTTATTAATGGTGAACACTGAAGCTTTCTTT.